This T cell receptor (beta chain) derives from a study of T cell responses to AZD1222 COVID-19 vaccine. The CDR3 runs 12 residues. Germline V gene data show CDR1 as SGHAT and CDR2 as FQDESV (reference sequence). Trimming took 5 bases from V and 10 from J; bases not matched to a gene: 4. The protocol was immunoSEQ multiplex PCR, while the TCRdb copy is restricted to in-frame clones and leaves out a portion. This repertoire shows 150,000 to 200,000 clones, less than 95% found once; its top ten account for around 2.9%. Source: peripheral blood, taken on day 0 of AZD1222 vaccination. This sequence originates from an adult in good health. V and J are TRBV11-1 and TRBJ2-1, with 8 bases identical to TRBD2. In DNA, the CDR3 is TGTGCCAGCAGCCCGATAGCGGGGGAGCAGTTCTTC. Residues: CASSPIAGEQFF.